This T cell receptor (beta chain) was obtained from a study of blood T cell repertoires in COVID-19 (dated by TCRdb to the early 2020s). Regarding the complete study: Collaborator samples came from the United States, Italy and Spain and covered acute and convalescent phases of COVID-19. A freely available public database, intended as a resource for researchers studying the immune response to SARS-CoV-2, is where the repertoires were released. The material from the prospective study consisted of cDNA or gDNA derived from T cells, B-cell-depleted T cells, or PBMCs. Subjects who had been exposed to COVID-19, were actively infected with it, or had recovered from it provided the deeply sampled blood TCRbeta repertoires that made up the dataset. The samples were drawn from two sources: the first 160 participants of the ongoing ImmuneRACE study, and 1,254 subjects contributed by 6 global collaborators. Where available, HLA class I and class II types were taken from metadata supplied by the sample provider and were not determined by assay-based typing. Sample metadata almost always included a de-identified subject ID, COVID-19 status, age in years and sex. On the study overall, not on this receptor specifically: Clinical and demographic metadata were provided uncurated, with the amount varying by source and participant.

The immunoSEQ Assay, a bias-controlled multiplex PCR, was used to amplify TCRbeta CDR3 regions from genomic DNA. The study's own analysis went as follows. Nucleated cell counts per sample were estimated from amplification of reference gene primers within the assay. To quantify the absolute abundance of each unique TCRbeta CDR3 rearrangement, sequence reads were collapsed and filtered. For each sample, productive Simpson clonality was calculated by taking the square root of Simpson's diversity index across productive rearrangements. TCRdb provides this immuneACCESS table in a form limited to in-frame rearrangements. Some clones are lacking; in checked studies, under half of them reflect an unresolved V gene, and why the rest are absent is not known. From that table come the V and J calls and clone size; the DNA was used to work out D and trimming. The sample has some 350,000 clones on record, around 87% of them singletons. 3% of the sample goes to the ten largest clones.

V is pared back by 5 bases and J by 0 bases, with 7 bases lying between the germline termini. CDR1 and CDR2, per the germline V gene, are SGHTA and FQGTGA. CDR3 length: 13 amino acids, cysteine to phenylalanine. Only the CDR3 part of the read is kept: 39 bases, read in frame from the first base. With regard to this clone: Its antigen is currently not known. It has no much larger one-base neighbor in the sample; base qualities were not kept.

Whole blood was collected in K2EDTA tubes by collaborating institutions according to the institutions' own protocols. For TCRbeta analysis, collaborator samples were shipped as frozen whole blood, as isolated PBMCs, or as DNA extracted from either sample type. The clonotype originates from a human donor in a cohort sampled during active COVID-19. Sample: peripheral blood. The sequence is built from TRBV7-3 and TRBJ1-1; no D gene is confidently identified. Read as DNA, the sequence is TGTGCCAGCAGCCAATTTTTGAACACTGAAGCTTTCTTT. It translates as CASSQFLNTEAFF.